Listed below are T cell receptor beta chains from one sample, sequenced in a study of identical twins. TCRdb processed the 5' RACE reads anew with MiXCR; each CDR3 protein has one entry. The sample yields some 500,000 distinct CDR3 sequences, around 15% seen once. In addition, the sample was reused for a study of yellow fever vaccine responses in identical twins.

The specimen sequenced was CD4+ T cells sorted from blood. These receptors came from a young woman in good health. Each CDR3 is given with its conserved first and last residue.

CDR3,V,J
CASSLAQVANYGYTF,TRBV11-2,TRBJ1-2
CASSPSGDEQYF,TRBV6-6,TRBJ2-7
CASGLAHQVPGELFF,TRBV12-5,TRBJ2-2
CSVVLAVYQETQYF,TRBV29-1,TRBJ2-5
CASWDFNPYNEQFF,TRBV12-3/TRBV12-4,TRBJ2-1
CASSPLGLAGLQETQYF,TRBV18,TRBJ2-5
CASSIGPMGTEAFF,TRBV9,TRBJ1-1
CASSSIKAKNIQYF,TRBV11-2,TRBJ2-4
CSAIDPGPALETQYF,TRBV20-1,TRBJ2-5
CASSLQGRVNYGYTF,TRBV11-2,TRBJ1-2
CASKTGNTEAFF,TRBV12-3/TRBV12-4,TRBJ1-1
CASSFKLAGGDEQFF,TRBV5-1,TRBJ2-1
CASSPHSTDTQYF,TRBV12-3/TRBV12-4,TRBJ2-3
CAISRDRDTEAFF,TRBV10-3,TRBJ1-1
CASSGELPNTEAFF,TRBV12-3/TRBV12-4,TRBJ1-1
CASSSTSGSGLEQFF,TRBV7-9,TRBJ2-1
CSEIQGNEQFF,TRBV29-1,TRBJ2-1
CSAPASGSTNEQFF,TRBV20-1,TRBJ2-1
CASSSGTQAFF,TRBV6-6,TRBJ1-1
CASSLAGGQLISGNTIYF,TRBV5-1,TRBJ1-3
CAWGLGELFF,TRBV30,TRBJ2-2
CASSFGQGNYEQYF,TRBV13,TRBJ2-7
CSVADPGLGASTDTQYF,TRBV29-1,TRBJ2-3
CASSRTGFGELFF,TRBV28,TRBJ2-2
CASSQDPRRVGEQYF,TRBV4-3,TRBJ2-7
CASSSRGGGPSGNTEAFF,TRBV5-6,TRBJ1-1
CASSLNTVYYEQYF,TRBV5-1,TRBJ2-7
CASSRGQGNSYEQYF,TRBV5-1,TRBJ2-7
CASGTRGSAKNIQYF,TRBV6-1,TRBJ2-4
CSVEGDRKLYGYTF,TRBV29-1,TRBJ1-2
CASSFAGATGELFF,TRBV6-2/TRBV6-3,TRBJ2-2
CASSWTGTDTDTQYF,TRBV6-2/TRBV6-3,TRBJ2-3
CSARASGRGDIQYF,TRBV20-1,TRBJ2-4
CASSQEGGNIQYF,TRBV12-3/TRBV12-4,TRBJ2-4
CSWKGVRTEAFF,TRBV29-1,TRBJ1-1
CASSGYGNTIYF,TRBV2,TRBJ1-3
CATSRQRLWTDNEQFF,TRBV15,TRBJ2-1
CASSTWPLFNEQYF,TRBV6-1,TRBJ2-7
CASSLRDRDTYNEQFF,TRBV5-1,TRBJ2-1
CATSNTGELFF,TRBV11-2,TRBJ2-2
CASSPGTSGVGELFF,TRBV7-9,TRBJ2-2
CASSFSRGLGEQYF,TRBV12-3/TRBV12-4,TRBJ2-7
CASSLVAGGSLNEQFF,TRBV7-2,TRBJ2-1
CASSLVSAAYEQYF,TRBV7-2,TRBJ2-7
CSARKTGRETQYF,TRBV20-1,TRBJ2-5
CASSQWDSPSTDTQYF,TRBV4-3,TRBJ2-3
CASSPTGVAGGRSNEQFF,TRBV6-1,TRBJ2-1
CATSRAVLSYEQYF,TRBV15,TRBJ2-7
CAWSVLLQGSYNEQFF,TRBV30,TRBJ2-1
CASSLVKGGSEAKNIQYF,TRBV5-1,TRBJ2-4
CASSSRTDRETQYF,TRBV7-2,TRBJ2-5
CASRTVQETQYF,TRBV5-1,TRBJ2-5
CASSLHLNTEAFF,TRBV7-2,TRBJ1-1
CASETGSGTQETQYF,TRBV5-1,TRBJ2-5
CASSQLGLAGVETQYF,TRBV4-1,TRBJ2-5